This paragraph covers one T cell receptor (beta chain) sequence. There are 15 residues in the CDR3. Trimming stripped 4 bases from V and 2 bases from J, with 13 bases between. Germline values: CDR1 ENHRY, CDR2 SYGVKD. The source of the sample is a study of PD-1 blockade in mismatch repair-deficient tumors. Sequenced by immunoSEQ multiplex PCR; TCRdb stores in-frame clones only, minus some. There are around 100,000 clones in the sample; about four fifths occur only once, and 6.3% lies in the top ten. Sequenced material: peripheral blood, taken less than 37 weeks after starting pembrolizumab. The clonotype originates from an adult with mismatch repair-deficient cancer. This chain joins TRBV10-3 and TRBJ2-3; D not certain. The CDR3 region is CAISATGEVTDTQYF. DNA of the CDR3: TGTGCCATCAGTGCTACTGGAGAAGTCACAGATACGCAGTATTTT.